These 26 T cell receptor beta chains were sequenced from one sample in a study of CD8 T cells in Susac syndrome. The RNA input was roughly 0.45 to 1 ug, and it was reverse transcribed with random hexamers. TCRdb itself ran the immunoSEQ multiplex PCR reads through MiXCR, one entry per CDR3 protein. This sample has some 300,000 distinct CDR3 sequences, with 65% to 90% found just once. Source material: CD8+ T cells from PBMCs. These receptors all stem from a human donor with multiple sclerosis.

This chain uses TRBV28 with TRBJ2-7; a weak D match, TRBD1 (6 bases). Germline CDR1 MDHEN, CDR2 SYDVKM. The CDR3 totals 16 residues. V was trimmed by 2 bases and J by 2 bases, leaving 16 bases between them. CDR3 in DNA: TGTGCCAGCAGTTTACGGTGGGGACATGAAGCCTACGAGCAGTACTTC. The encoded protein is CASSLRWGHEAYEQYF.

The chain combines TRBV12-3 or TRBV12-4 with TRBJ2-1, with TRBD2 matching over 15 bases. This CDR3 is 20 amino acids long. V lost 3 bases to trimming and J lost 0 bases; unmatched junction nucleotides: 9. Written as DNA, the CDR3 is TGTGCCAGCAGTTTCTGGACTAGCGGGAGGGCTCTGAGCTCCTACAATGAGCAGTTCTTC. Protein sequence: CASSFWTSGRALSSYNEQFF.

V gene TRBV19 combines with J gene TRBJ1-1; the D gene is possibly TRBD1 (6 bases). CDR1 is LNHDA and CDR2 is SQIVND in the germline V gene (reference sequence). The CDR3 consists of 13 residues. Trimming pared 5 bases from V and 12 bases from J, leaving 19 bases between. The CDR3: CASSLGAGPLTFF. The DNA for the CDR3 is TGTGCCAGTAGTCTGGGGGCGGGTCCTTTAACTTTCTTT.

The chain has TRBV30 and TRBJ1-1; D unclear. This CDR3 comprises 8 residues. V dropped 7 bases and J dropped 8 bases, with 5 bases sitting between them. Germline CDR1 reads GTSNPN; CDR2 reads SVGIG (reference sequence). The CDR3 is CAFDEAFF. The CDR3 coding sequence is TGTGCCTTTGACGAAGCTTTCTTT.

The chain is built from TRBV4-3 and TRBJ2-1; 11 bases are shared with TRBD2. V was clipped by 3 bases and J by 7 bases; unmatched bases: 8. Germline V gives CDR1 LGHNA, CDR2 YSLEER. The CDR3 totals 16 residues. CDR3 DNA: TGCGCCAGCAGCCAGGGTAGCGGGAGGGCCGGGAATGAGCAGTTCTTC. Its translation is CASSQGSGRAGNEQFF.

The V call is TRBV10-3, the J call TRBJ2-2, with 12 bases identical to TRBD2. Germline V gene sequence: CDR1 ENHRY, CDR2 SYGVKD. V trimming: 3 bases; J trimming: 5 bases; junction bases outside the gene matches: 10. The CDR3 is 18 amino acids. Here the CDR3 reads CAISDRLAGGPGTGELFF. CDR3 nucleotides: TGTGCCATCAGTGACCGTCTAGCGGGAGGGCCGGGGACCGGGGAGCTGTTTTTT.

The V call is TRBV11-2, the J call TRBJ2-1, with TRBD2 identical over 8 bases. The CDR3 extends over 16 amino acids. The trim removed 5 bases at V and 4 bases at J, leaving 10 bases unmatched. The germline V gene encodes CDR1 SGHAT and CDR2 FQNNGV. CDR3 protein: CASSPFPSGPYNEQFF. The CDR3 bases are TGTGCCAGCAGCCCATTCCCTAGCGGGCCATACAATGAGCAGTTCTTC.

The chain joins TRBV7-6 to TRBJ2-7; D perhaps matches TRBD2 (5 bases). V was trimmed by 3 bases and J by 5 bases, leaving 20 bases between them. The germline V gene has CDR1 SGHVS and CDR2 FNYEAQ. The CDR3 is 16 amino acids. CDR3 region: CASSFPPGERRNEQYF. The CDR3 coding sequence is TGTGCCAGCAGCTTCCCCCCCGGGGAACGACGTAACGAGCAGTACTTC.

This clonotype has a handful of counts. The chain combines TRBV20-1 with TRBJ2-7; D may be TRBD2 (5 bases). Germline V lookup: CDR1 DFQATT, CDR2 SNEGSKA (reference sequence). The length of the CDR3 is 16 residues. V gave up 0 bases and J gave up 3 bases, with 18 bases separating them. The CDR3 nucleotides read TGCAGTGCTAGAGATCCCCCTCTTCGGGAAAGCTACGAGCAGTACTTC. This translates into CSARDPPLRESYEQYF.

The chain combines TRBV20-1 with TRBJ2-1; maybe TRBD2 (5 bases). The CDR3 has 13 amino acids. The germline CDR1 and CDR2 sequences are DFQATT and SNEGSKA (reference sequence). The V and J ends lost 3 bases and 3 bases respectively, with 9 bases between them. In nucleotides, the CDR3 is TGCAGTGCTAGCCGAGGGTACTACAATGAGCAGTTCTTC. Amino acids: CSASRGYYNEQFF.

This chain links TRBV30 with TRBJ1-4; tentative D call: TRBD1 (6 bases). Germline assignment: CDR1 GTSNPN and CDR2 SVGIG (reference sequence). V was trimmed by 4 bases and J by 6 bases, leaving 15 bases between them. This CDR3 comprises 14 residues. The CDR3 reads CAWNWGGPDEKLFF. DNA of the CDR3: TGTGCCTGGAACTGGGGGGGGCCAGATGAAAAACTGTTTTTT.

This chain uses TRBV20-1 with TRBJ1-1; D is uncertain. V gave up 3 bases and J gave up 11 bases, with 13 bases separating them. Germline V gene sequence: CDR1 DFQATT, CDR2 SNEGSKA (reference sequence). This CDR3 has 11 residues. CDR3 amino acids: CSASESHDAFF. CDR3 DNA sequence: TGCAGTGCTAGTGAGTCCCACGATGCTTTCTTT.

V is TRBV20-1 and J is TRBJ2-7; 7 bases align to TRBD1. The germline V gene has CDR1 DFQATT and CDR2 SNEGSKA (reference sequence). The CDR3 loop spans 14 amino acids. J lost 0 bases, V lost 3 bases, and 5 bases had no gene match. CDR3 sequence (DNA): TGCAGTGCTAGCCCTACAGGGGACTCCTACGAGCAGTACTTC. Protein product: CSASPTGDSYEQYF.

The chain's CDR3 is CASSEDPREQYF. Written as DNA, the CDR3 is TGTGCCAGCAGTGAGGACCCCCGCGAGCAGTACTTC. This sequence joins TRBV11-2 and TRBJ2-7; D remains unclear. The V and J ends lost 6 bases and 6 bases respectively, with 12 bases between them. Germline values: CDR1 SGHAT, CDR2 FQNNGV. This CDR3 has 12 residues. Based on the CDR3 plus reference TRBV11-2 and TRBJ2-7, the full variable domain is EAGVAQSPRYKIIEKRQSVAFWCNPISGHATLYWYQQILGQGPKLLIQFQNNGVVDDSQLPKDRFSAERLKGVDSTLKIQPAKLEDSAVYLCASSEDPREQYFGPGTRLTVT.

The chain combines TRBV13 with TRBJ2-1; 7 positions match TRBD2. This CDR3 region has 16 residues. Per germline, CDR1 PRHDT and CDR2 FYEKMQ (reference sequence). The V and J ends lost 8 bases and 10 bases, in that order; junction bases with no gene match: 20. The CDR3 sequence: CASQLGRELLGGEQFF. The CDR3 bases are TGTGCCAGCCAACTAGGGCGGGAGCTCCTCGGGGGGGAGCAGTTCTTC.

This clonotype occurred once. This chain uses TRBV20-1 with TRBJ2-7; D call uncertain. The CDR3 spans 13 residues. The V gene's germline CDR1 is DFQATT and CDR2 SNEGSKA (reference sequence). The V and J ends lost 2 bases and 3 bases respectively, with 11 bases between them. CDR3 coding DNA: TGCAGTGCTAGAAGGATAGACCACTACGAGCAGTACTTC. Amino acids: CSARRIDHYEQYF.

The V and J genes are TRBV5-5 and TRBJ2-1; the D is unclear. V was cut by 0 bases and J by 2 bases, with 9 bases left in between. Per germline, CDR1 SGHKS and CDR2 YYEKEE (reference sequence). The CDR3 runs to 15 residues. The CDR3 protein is CASSLGPATYNEQFF. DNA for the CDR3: TGTGCCAGCAGCTTGGGCCCCGCCACCTACAATGAGCAGTTCTTC. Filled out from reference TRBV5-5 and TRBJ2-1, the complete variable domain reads DAGVTQSPTHLIKTRGQQVTLRCSPISGHKSVSWYQQVLGQGPQFIFQYYEKEERGRGNFPDRFSARQFPNYSSELNVNALLLGDSALYLCASSLGPATYNEQFFGPGTRLTVL.

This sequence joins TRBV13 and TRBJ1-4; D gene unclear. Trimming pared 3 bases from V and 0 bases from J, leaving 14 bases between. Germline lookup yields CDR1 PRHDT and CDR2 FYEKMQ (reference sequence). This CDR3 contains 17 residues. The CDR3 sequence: CASSFGGGNPTNEKLFF. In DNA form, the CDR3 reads TGTGCCAGCAGCTTCGGTGGTGGAAATCCAACTAATGAAAAACTGTTTTTT.

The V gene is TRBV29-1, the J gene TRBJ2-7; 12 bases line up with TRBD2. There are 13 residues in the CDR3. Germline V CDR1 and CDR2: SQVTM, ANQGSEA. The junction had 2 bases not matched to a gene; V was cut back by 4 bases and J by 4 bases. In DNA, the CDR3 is TGCAGCGTTGGGACTAGCGGGACGTACGAGCAGTACTTC. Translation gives CSVGTSGTYEQYF.

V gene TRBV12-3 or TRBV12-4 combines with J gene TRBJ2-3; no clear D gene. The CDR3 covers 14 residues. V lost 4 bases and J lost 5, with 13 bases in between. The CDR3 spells CASSSSIAGDTQYF. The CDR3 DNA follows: TGTGCCAGCAGTTCGTCTATAGCTGGAGATACGCAGTATTTT.

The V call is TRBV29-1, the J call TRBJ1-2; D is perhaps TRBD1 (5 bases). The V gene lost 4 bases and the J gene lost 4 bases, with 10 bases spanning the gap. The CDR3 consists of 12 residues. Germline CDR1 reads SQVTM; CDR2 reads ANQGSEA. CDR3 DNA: TGCAGCGTTGGGGGGACCGGCTATGGCTACACCTTC. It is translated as CSVGGTGYGYTF.

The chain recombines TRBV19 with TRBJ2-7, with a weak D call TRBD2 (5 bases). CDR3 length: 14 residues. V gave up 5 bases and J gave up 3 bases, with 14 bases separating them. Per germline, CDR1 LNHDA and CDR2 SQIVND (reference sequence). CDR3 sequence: CASSPLLGDYEQYF. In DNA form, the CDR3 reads TGTGCCAGTAGTCCCCTACTAGGAGACTACGAGCAGTACTTC.

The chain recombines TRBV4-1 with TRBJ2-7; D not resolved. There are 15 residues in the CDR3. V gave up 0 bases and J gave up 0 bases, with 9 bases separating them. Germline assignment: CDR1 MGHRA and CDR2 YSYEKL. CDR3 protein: CASSQEEFASYEQYF. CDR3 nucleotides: TGCGCCAGCAGCCAAGAGGAATTTGCCTCCTACGAGCAGTACTTC.

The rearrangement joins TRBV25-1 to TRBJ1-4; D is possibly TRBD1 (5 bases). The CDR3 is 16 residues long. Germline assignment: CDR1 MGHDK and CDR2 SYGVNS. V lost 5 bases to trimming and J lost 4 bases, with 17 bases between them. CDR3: CASSPPPGTYNEKLFF. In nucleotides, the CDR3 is TGTGCCAGCAGTCCCCCGCCCGGGACCTATAATGAAAAACTGTTTTTT.

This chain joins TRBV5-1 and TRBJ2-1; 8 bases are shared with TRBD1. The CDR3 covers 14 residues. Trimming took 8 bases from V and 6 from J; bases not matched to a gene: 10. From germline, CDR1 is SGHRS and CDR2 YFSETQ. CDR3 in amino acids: CARGTGGDVNEQFF. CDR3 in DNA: TGCGCCAGAGGGACAGGTGGCGATGTCAATGAGCAGTTCTTC. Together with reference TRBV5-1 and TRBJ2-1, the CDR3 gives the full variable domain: KAGVTQTPRYLIKTRGQQVTLSCSPISGHRSVSWYQQTPGQGLQFLFEYFSETQRNKGNFPGRFSGRQFSNSRSEMNVSTLELGDSALYLCARGTGGDVNEQFFGPGTRLTVL.

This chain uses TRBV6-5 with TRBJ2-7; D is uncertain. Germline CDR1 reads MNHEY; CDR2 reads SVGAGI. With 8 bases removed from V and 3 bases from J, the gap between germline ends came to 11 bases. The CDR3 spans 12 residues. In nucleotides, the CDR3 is TGTGCCAGCCGCGCTGGGGTCTACGAGCAGTACTTC. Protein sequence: CASRAGVYEQYF.